The 4 T cell receptor beta chains reported below all come from one sample, sequenced in a study of metastatic and nonmetastatic thyroid tumors. No patient received treatment before thyroid surgery. Via MiXCR, TCRdb re-called the PCR reads. Of 50,000 to 60,000 clones in the sample, about 15% were seen once. The specimen sequenced was blood. These receptors were collected from a female donor with papillary thyroid cancer or a benign thyroid nodule (not recorded which). Some clones in this sample may be carry-over from other donors' samples.

This clone occurred many times. The genes are TRBV9 and TRBJ2-2; D is unclear. With 0 bases removed from V and 5 bases from J, the gap between germline ends came to 11 bases. CDR1 is SGDLS, CDR2 YYNGEE, per germline. This CDR3 has 15 amino acids. The CDR3 region has the DNA TGTGCCAGCAGCGTAGGGACGGTCACTACCGGGGAGCTGTTTTTT. It yields the protein CASSVGTVTTGELFF.

This chain uses TRBV20-1 with TRBJ2-7, with 7 nucleotides matching TRBD2. The V gene's germline CDR1 is DFQATT and CDR2 SNEGSKA (reference sequence). The CDR3 contains 14 residues. V lost 6 bases, J lost 4 bases, and 12 bases stayed unmatched. The CDR3 bases are TGCAGTGCACACGCGGCGGGAGTACTGTACGAGCAGTACTTC. Its protein product is CSAHAAGVLYEQYF.

In the case of this clone: The junction differs from germline at one of its ends, possibly a read error. The chain recombines TRBV7-7 with TRBJ2-5; TRBD2 is a possible D gene (5 bases). The CDR3 contains 15 residues. CDR1 and CDR2 from the germline V gene are SSHAT and FNYEAQ (reference sequence). In DNA, the CDR3 is TGTGCTAGCAGAGCTTCCTCGGGGTACCAAGAGACCCAGTACTTC. This gives the protein CASRASSGYQETQYF. The full variable domain, in which reference TRBV7-7 and TRBJ2-5 provide the parts outside the CDR3, is GAGVSQSPRYKVTKRGQDVTLRCDPISSHATLYWYQQALGQGPEFLTYFNYEAQPDKSGLPSDRFSAERPEGSISTLTIQRTEQRDSAMYRCASRASSGYQETQYFGPGTRLLVL.

This clone came up many times. This rearrangement joins TRBV10-2 to TRBJ1-2; 8 bases fit TRBD1. The J segment lost 4 bases and the V segment lost 9 bases, leaving 7 bases of the junction unmatched. Germline assignment: CDR1 WSHSY and CDR2 SAAADI. This CDR3 is built from 13 residues. The CDR3 DNA reads TGCGCCAGTCTCGACAGGGGTACCTATGGCTACACCTTC. Translated, it gives CASLDRGTYGYTF.